Described below is a single T cell receptor beta chain sequence and its context. The record originates from a study of cytotoxic CD8 clonotypes in ibrutinib-treated CLL. The intended depth for sequencing was 1 in 200,000 to 1 in 1 million T cells. Profiled with immunoSEQ multiplex PCR; TCRdb holds only in-frame clones, not every one. The sample lists about 84,000 clones, roughly 86% occurring once. Trimming shortened V by 4 bases and J by 3 bases, and 10 bases separated the two germline ends. CDR3 size: 14 residues. Germline assignment: CDR1 SSHAT and CDR2 FNYEAQ (reference sequence). The starting material was PBMCs, obtained before ibrutinib treatment. The chain carries TRBV7-7 and TRBJ2-1, with D tentatively TRBD1 (7 bases). The sequence came from a human donor with chronic lymphocytic leukemia. The CDR3 protein is CASSSGDSYNEQFF. The CDR3 bases are TGTGCCAGCAGCTCGGGGGACAGCTACAATGAGCAGTTCTTC.